The rows below give T cell receptor beta chains drawn from one sample of a study of OX40 agonist ivuxolimab in advanced cancers. TCRdb's table, derived via immunoSEQ multiplex PCR, lists solely in-frame clones and lacks some. The sample has tens of thousands of clones; approximately 86% are singletons. The sample consisted of CD4+ or CD8+ T cells sorted from blood, taken in a trial of the OX40 agonist ivuxolimab. The receptor set was obtained from an adult with an advanced solid tumor such as melanoma, head and neck, liver or kidney cancer. CDR3s include the opening cysteine and the closing phenylalanine or tryptophan. D genes are given only for firm matches. Expanded clones get a size class; other rows say once, few or many, or leave the size out.

v_call	clone_size	j_call	d_call	cdr3_aa	cdr3_nt
TRBV5-4	.	TRBJ2-7	.	CASSLAGSSYEQYF	TGTGCCAGCAGCTTAGCCGGGTCCTCCTACGAGCAGTACTTC
TRBV9	.	TRBJ2-3	.	CASSVEASLFTDTQYF	TGTGCCAGCAGCGTAGAGGCTAGTCTCTTCACAGATACGCAGTATTTT
TRBV19	.	TRBJ1-2	.	CASSTSDWTLVGYTF	TGTGCCAGTAGTACTTCCGACTGGACCCTTGTGGGCTACACCTTC
TRBV2	once	TRBJ2-5	.	CASSEVNSVETQYF	TGTGCCAGCAGTGAAGTGAATAGTGTGGAGACCCAGTACTTC
TRBV4-2	.	TRBJ1-1	TRBD1	CASSQDAGQLEAFF	TGTGCCAGCAGCCAGGACGCGGGACAGTTAGAAGCTTTCTTT
TRBV5-4	.	TRBJ2-7	.	CASSREKGLSYEQYF	TGTGCCAGCAGCCGCGAGAAGGGACTCTCCTACGAGCAGTACTTC
TRBV15	.	TRBJ1-4	.	CATRNVRQPTNEKLFF	TGTGCCACCAGAAATGTGAGACAGCCAACTAATGAAAAACTGTTTTTT
TRBV7-3	.	TRBJ2-1	TRBD2	CASSSRGGASNEQFF	TGTGCCAGCAGCTCCCGCGGGGGGGCCTCGAATGAGCAGTTCTTC
TRBV9	.	TRBJ2-1	TRBD1	CASSVVGGRSYNEQFF	TGTGCCAGCAGCGTAGTAGGGGGCCGCTCCTACAATGAGCAGTTCTTC
TRBV13	.	TRBJ1-2	.	CASSLRSGGPNYGYTF	TGTGCCAGCAGCTTAAGAAGCGGCGGCCCTAACTATGGCTACACCTTC
TRBV4-1	.	TRBJ1-5	.	CASSQRSGLNQPQHF	TGCGCCAGCAGCCAGCGATCGGGGCTTAATCAGCCCCAGCATTTT
TRBV27	.	TRBJ1-2	TRBD1	CASTGTGGLDGYTF	TGTGCCAGCACCGGGACAGGGGGCCTGGATGGCTACACCTTC